Following are 26 T cell receptor beta chains from one sample sequenced in a study of OX40 agonist ivuxolimab in advanced cancers. The method was the immunoSEQ multiplex PCR assay. What TCRdb holds here is the immuneACCESS table cut down to in-frame rearrangements. Part of the clones is not present; checked against another copy, under half of the missing clones reflect an unresolved V gene, and the others are unexplained. A total of approximately 22,000 clones appear in this sample, roughly 84% of them only once. The leading ten clones occupy about 35% of the sample. Sequencing used CD4+ or CD8+ T cells sorted from blood, obtained in a trial of the OX40 agonist ivuxolimab. The origin of the receptors is an adult with an advanced solid tumor such as melanoma, head and neck, liver or kidney cancer.

The chain recombines TRBV12-5 with TRBJ2-3; possible D gene TRBD1, 5 bases. V lost 7 bases and J lost 0, with 17 bases in between. This CDR3 is 16 amino acids long. Germline V CDR1 and CDR2: LGHNT, FRNRAP. The CDR3 coding sequence is TGTGCTAGTGCCCCGTGGGGCACCACTAGCACAGATACGCAGTATTTT. It specifies CASAPWGTTSTDTQYF.

The rearrangement uses TRBV27 and TRBJ1-5; 7 nucleotides line up with TRBD1. Germline trimming cut 6 bases from V and 5 bases from J; bases unmatched to any gene: 4. Germline assignment: CDR1 MNHEY and CDR2 SMNVEV (reference sequence). CDR3 size: 13 residues. Here the CDR3 reads CASSRQGHQPQHF. The CDR3 DNA reads as TGTGCCAGCAGCAGACAGGGACATCAGCCCCAGCATTTT.

The chain joins TRBV6-5 to TRBJ2-7, with 8 nucleotides matching TRBD2. V dropped 6 bases and J dropped 2; count of bases not matched to a gene: 6. This CDR3 has 14 amino acids. Germline values: CDR1 MNHEY, CDR2 SVGAGI. CDR3 coding DNA: TGTGCCAGCAGAAATAGCGGGAACCCCTACGAGCAGTACTTC. It specifies CASRNSGNPYEQYF.

This chain connects TRBV19 to TRBJ1-5; TRBD1 agrees at 10 bases. The CDR3 covers 15 residues. Per the germline V gene, CDR1 is LNHDA and CDR2 is SQIVND (reference sequence). V lost 5 bases, J lost 2 bases, and 3 bases stayed unmatched. The CDR3 DNA reads as TGTGCCAGTAGTCCCGGGACAGGGGGCAATCAGCCCCAGCATTTT. The encoded protein is CASSPGTGGNQPQHF.

The chain carries TRBV10-1 and TRBJ2-3, with D tentatively TRBD2 (6 bases). V was shortened by 5 bases and J by 2 bases, with 20 bases between the two germline ends. This CDR3 has 17 residues. Looked up from germline, CDR1 is WNHNN and CDR2 is SYGVQD (reference sequence). CDR3 DNA: TGCGCCAGCAGTCCGCACCAGACTAGTGGCTTCACAGATACGCAGTATTTT. Translating gives CASSPHQTSGFTDTQYF.

The V call is TRBV15, the J call TRBJ2-5, with 7 bases fitting TRBD2. The J segment lost 6 bases and the V segment lost 5 bases, leaving 6 bases of the junction unmatched. Germline values: CDR1 LNHNV, CDR2 YYDKDF (reference sequence). The CDR3 runs to 13 residues. Here the CDR3 reads CATSVGGGQTQYF. The CDR3 bases are TGTGCCACCAGCGTGGGGGGGGGACAGACCCAGTACTTC.

This clone appeared a few times. The gene calls are TRBV19 and TRBJ2-5, with TRBD2 identical over 9 bases. Germline V gene data show CDR1 as LNHDA and CDR2 as SQIVND (reference sequence). V shed 1 base, J shed 5 bases, and the junction held 5 bases outside the gene matches. The CDR3 runs 15 residues. In DNA form, the CDR3 reads TGTGCCAGTAGTATAGGTAGCGGGAGTCAGGAGACCCAGTACTTC. Encoded protein: CASSIGSGSQETQYF. The full variable domain, completed using reference TRBV19 and TRBJ2-5, is DGGITQSPKYLFRKEGQNVTLSCEQNLNHDAMYWYRQDPGQGLRLIYYSQIVNDFQKGDIAEGYSVSREKKESFPLTVTSAQKNPTAFYLCASSIGSGSQETQYFGPGTRLLVL.

V gene TRBV5-1 combines with J gene TRBJ2-7; weak D call: TRBD1 (6 bases). Germline values: CDR1 SGHRS, CDR2 YFSETQ. V was cut by 0 bases and J by 3 bases, with 7 bases left in between. CDR3 length: 13 amino acids. The chain's CDR3 is CASSLGGHYEQYF. The DNA of the CDR3 is TGCGCCAGCAGCTTGGGGGGGCACTACGAGCAGTACTTC.

This clone was found a few times. This sequence joins TRBV9 and TRBJ2-2, with D unclear. The CDR3 runs 15 residues. The V end lost 0 bases, the J end lost 4 bases, and 10 bases lay between the germline ends. CDR1 is SGDLS, CDR2 YYNGEE, per germline. DNA of the CDR3: TGTGCCAGCAGCGTAGGTCGGCTAACCACCGGGGAGCTGTTTTTT. It specifies CASSVGRLTTGELFF.

This chain joins TRBV6-6 and TRBJ2-7; maybe TRBD1 (5 bases). The CDR3 is 14 residues long. Germline CDR1 and CDR2: MNHNY and SVGAGI (reference sequence). Trimming left V 0 bases short and J 1 base short, with 7 bases between. This chain's CDR3 is CASSYSDKSYEQYF. CDR3 in DNA: TGTGCCAGCAGTTACTCGGACAAATCCTACGAGCAGTACTTC.

This CDR3 is CAISPNLQGSGEKLFF. CDR3 DNA sequence: TGTGCCATCAGTCCAAACTTACAGGGATCTGGTGAAAAACTGTTTTTT. This sequence joins TRBV10-3 and TRBJ1-4; D is perhaps TRBD1 (6 bases). CDR3 size: 16 residues. Trimming shortened V by 5 bases and J by 7 bases, and 20 bases separated the two germline ends. Germline assignment: CDR1 ENHRY and CDR2 SYGVKD.

CDR3 protein: CASSLYTRGSHGYTF. The CDR3 DNA reads as TGTGCCAGCAGTTTATACACCCGGGGGTCCCATGGCTACACCTTC. The chain employs TRBV27 and TRBJ1-2; D might be TRBD1 (5 bases). With 1 base removed from V and 6 bases from J, the gap between germline ends came to 15 bases. This CDR3 has 15 amino acids. Looked up from germline, CDR1 is MNHEY and CDR2 is SMNVEV (reference sequence).

The chain uses TRBV7-3 and TRBJ2-1, with 14 bases matching TRBD2. Germline V gives CDR1 SGHTA, CDR2 FQGTGA. The V and J ends lost 2 bases and 10 bases, in that order; junction bases with no gene match: 7. The CDR3 has 16 amino acids. The CDR3 coding sequence is TGTGCCAGCAGCTTAGAAGGGACTAGCGGGAGATTCGAGCAGTTCTTC. This translates into CASSLEGTSGRFEQFF.

V gene TRBV11-2 combines with J gene TRBJ2-7; TRBD2 matches at 10 bases. This CDR3 has 15 amino acids. V was pared by 3 bases and J by 1 base, with 3 bases of the junction left unmatched. Germline assignment: CDR1 SGHAT and CDR2 FQNNGV. The CDR3 DNA sequence: TGTGCCAGCAGCTTCGCAGCGGGGGGGTCCTACGAGCAGTACTTC. This encodes CASSFAAGGSYEQYF.

The chain combines TRBV19 with TRBJ2-1; a weak D match, TRBD1 (6 bases). This CDR3 has 17 residues. V lost 4 bases and J lost 8, with 24 bases in between. CDR1 and CDR2 from the germline V gene are LNHDA and SQIVND (reference sequence). The CDR3 nucleotides are TGTGCCAGTAGTAAATATTCAACAGGGCTGGGGATTCATGAGCAGTTCTTC. It encodes CASSKYSTGLGIHEQFF. The whole variable domain, filled in from reference TRBV19 and TRBJ2-1, reads DGGITQSPKYLFRKEGQNVTLSCEQNLNHDAMYWYRQDPGQGLRLIYYSQIVNDFQKGDIAEGYSVSREKKESFPLTVTSAQKNPTAFYLCASSKYSTGLGIHEQFFGPGTRLTVL.

The chain employs TRBV2 and TRBJ1-6; 9 bases are a match to TRBD1. CDR3 length: 13 residues. Per the germline V gene, CDR1 is SNHLY and CDR2 is FYNNEI. Trimming took 8 bases from V and 7 from J; bases not matched to a gene: 3. In DNA form, the CDR3 reads TGTGCCAGCTCAGGACAGGGGAATTCACCCCTCCACTTT. It specifies CASSGQGNSPLHF.

The chain carries TRBV28 and TRBJ2-2; weak D call: TRBD2 (6 bases). Trimming left V 5 bases short and J 5 bases short, with 21 bases between. CDR3 size: 17 residues. CDR1 is MDHEN and CDR2 is SYDVKM in the germline V gene. CDR3 nucleotide sequence: TGTGCCAGCAGTGCACTTGGGGCGGGATTCCTAACCGGGGAGCTGTTTTTT. The encoded protein is CASSALGAGFLTGELFF.

This chain connects TRBV7-8 to TRBJ2-3; no reliable D call. Germline V gene data show CDR1 as SGHVS and CDR2 as FQNEAQ. V lost 5 bases, J lost 2 bases, and 14 bases lay in between. This CDR3 has 15 residues. In DNA, the CDR3 is TGTGCCAGCAGCCTGAGGCCATCTTACACAGATACGCAGTATTTT. Its protein is CASSLRPSYTDTQYF.

This clone occurred a few times. The chain has TRBV6-1 and TRBJ2-7, with 12 bases identical to TRBD2. V shed 4 bases and J 2 bases; nucleotides not matched to a gene: 6. CDR3 length: 16 residues. Germline V gene sequence: CDR1 MNHNS, CDR2 SASEGT. Here the CDR3 DNA reads TGTGCCAGCAGTGCCAACCTAGCGGGAGGGCCCTACGAGCAGTACTTC. This encodes CASSANLAGGPYEQYF.

In this sample, this clone turned up a few times. This chain links TRBV30 with TRBJ2-5, with 12 bases identical to TRBD2. Germline V CDR1 and CDR2: GTSNPN, SVGIG (reference sequence). The V gene end was trimmed by 5 bases and the J gene end by 5 bases; junction bases not matched to a gene: 12. This CDR3 spans 16 amino acids. CDR3 residues: CAWVRTTSGRKETQYF. The CDR3 DNA follows: TGTGCCTGGGTCAGGACAACTAGCGGGAGGAAGGAGACCCAGTACTTC.

The table lists this clone with a count of one. This chain joins TRBV19 and TRBJ2-1; D ambiguous. With 4 bases removed from V and 1 base from J, the gap between germline ends came to 8 bases. This CDR3 has 14 residues. Germline V gene lookup returns CDR1 LNHDA and CDR2 SQIVND (reference sequence). The CDR3 here is CASSTRLSYNEQFF. In nucleotides, the CDR3 is TGTGCCAGTAGTACACGATTATCCTACAATGAGCAGTTCTTC.

This clone has more than one count but fewer than ten. The chain is built from TRBV15 and TRBJ2-2; TRBD2 matches 12 bases. The CDR3 is 16 amino acids. Looked up from germline, CDR1 is LNHNV and CDR2 is YYDKDF (reference sequence). V shed 1 base and J 5 bases; nucleotides not matched to a gene: 2. CDR3 nucleotide sequence: TGTGCCACCAGCAGAGGAGGGACTAGCGGGACCGGGGAGCTGTTTTTT. Translating gives CATSRGGTSGTGELFF.

This chain links TRBV6-1 with TRBJ1-2; TRBD1 might be the D (5 bases). The CDR3 runs 18 residues. Germline V gene data show CDR1 as MNHNS and CDR2 as SASEGT. V shed 0 bases and J shed 2 bases, with 19 bases lying between them. The CDR3 DNA follows: TGTGCCAGCAGTGAAGCGGGGGGACTCGGAGGGCGGAACTATGGCTACACCTTC. Protein product: CASSEAGGLGGRNYGYTF.

The chain combines TRBV6-1 with TRBJ2-5; D is uncertain. V was pared by 8 bases and J by 3 bases, with 19 bases between. Germline CDR1 reads MNHNS; CDR2 reads SASEGT. There are 15 residues in the CDR3. CDR3 region: CASSPGQIPKETQYF. Written as DNA, the CDR3 is TGTGCCAGCTCGCCGGGCCAGATACCGAAAGAGACCCAGTACTTC.

V is TRBV29-1 and J is TRBJ2-3; 9 bases line up with TRBD1. CDR1 is SQVTM, CDR2 ANQGSEA, per germline. Losses at the gene ends were 4 bases for V and 2 bases for J; bases not matched to a gene: 7. The CDR3 runs 15 residues. The CDR3 spells CSVAHGTGSTDTQYF. CDR3 bases: TGCAGCGTTGCTCACGGGACAGGGTCCACAGATACGCAGTATTTT.

V gene TRBV27 combines with J gene TRBJ1-5; possible D gene TRBD1, 5 bases. V lost 0 bases, J lost 7 bases, and 10 bases lay in between. The CDR3 runs 14 residues. Germline CDR1 and CDR2: MNHEY and SMNVEV (reference sequence). DNA for the CDR3: TGTGCCAGCAGTTTATCGACAGTTTCCCAGCCCCAGCATTTT. This encodes CASSLSTVSQPQHF.